The clone carrying this T cell receptor beta chain was seen a handful of times. What it recognizes is unknown. Germline V gene data show CDR1 as SGHTA and CDR2 as FQGNSA. V lost 3 bases and J lost 0, with 17 bases in between. The CDR3 length is 17 residues. The sample is drawn from a study of CD8+ T cells in alopecia areata. The sequencing template was cDNA reverse transcribed from extracted RNA. The table came from immunoSEQ multiplex PCR; TCRdb's copy has only in-frame clones and leaves some out. The sample contains 35,000 to 45,000 clones, roughly 90% of which appear only once. Noted treatment: oral pan-JAK inhibitor, 5-10 mg twice daily. Sampling of alopecia areata patients yielded lesional scalp punch biopsies as well as peripheral blood. Whole-study findings and limits: Amid tofacitinib therapy, many expanded lesional clones stayed present in scalp and blood. Tofacitinib yielded significantly lower scalp clonality and fewer expanded CD8+ clones among the top 100. Researchers reported that TCR sharing among patients proved less clear than in mice, possibly HLA-linked.

The receptor was derived from a human donor with alopecia areata. The input for sequencing was CD8+ T cells sorted from blood, taken at week 24, from a patient treated with tofacitinib. The chain has TRBV7-2 and TRBJ1-1; D might be TRBD1 (5 bases). CDR3: CASSLIGFGAMNTEAFF. The CDR3 nucleotides read TGTGCCAGCAGCTTGATCGGGTTTGGGGCCATGAACACTGAAGCTTTCTTT.